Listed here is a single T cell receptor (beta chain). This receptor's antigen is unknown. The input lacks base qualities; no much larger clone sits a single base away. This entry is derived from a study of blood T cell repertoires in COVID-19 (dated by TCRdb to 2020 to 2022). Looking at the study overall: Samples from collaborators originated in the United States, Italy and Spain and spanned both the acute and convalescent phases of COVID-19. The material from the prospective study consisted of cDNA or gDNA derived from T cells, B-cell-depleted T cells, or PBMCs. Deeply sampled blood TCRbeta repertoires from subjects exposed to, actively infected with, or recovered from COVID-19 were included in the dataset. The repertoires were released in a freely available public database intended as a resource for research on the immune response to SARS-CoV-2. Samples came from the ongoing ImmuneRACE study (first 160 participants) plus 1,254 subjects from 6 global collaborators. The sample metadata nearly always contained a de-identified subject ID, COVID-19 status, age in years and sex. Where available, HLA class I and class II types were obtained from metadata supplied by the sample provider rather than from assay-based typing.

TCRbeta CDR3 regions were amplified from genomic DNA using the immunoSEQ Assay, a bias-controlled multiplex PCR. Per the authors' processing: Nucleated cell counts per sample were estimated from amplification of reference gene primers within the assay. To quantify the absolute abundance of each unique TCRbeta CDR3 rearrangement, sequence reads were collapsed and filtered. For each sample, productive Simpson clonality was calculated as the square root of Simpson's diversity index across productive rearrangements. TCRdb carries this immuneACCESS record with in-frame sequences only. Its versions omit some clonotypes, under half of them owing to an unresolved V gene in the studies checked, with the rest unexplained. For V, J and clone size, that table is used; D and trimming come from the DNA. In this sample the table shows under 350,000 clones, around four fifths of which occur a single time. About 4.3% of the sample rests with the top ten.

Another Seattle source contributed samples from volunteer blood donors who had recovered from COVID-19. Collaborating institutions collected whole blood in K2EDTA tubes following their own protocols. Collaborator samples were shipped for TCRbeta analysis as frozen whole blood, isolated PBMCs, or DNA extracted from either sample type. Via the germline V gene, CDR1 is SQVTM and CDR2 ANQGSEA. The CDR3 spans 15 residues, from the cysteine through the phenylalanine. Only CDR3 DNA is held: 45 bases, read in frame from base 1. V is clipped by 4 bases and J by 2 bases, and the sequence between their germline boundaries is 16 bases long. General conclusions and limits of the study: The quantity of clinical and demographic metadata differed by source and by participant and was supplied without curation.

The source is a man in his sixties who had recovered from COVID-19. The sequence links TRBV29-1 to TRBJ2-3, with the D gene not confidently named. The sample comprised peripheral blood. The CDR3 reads CSVGFGALPTDTQYF. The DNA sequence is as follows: TGCAGCGTTGGTTTTGGAGCGCTACCCACAGATACGCAGTATTTT.